Described below is a single TCR beta chain sequence and its context. The data were taken from a study of CD8 T cells in ankylosing spondylitis. TCRdb re-analysed the 5' RACE reads in MiXCR, keeping a single row per CDR3 protein. The table has 270,000 or so distinct CDR3 sequences, 15% to 20% seen once; the top ten hold 25% to 40%. The CDR3 has 13 residues. Germline assignment: CDR1 SQVTM and CDR2 ANQGSEA. Trimming shortened V by 3 bases and J by 3 bases, and 9 bases separated the two germline ends. The sequenced sample was blood, either unsorted or a sorted T cell fraction (not recorded which). The sequence was obtained from a male donor with ankylosing spondylitis or in good health (not recorded which). This sequence joins TRBV29-1 and TRBJ2-1; D uncertain. The CDR3 sequence is CSVDSPYYNEQFF. Written as DNA, the CDR3 is TGCAGCGTTGATAGTCCCTACTACAATGAGCAGTTCTTC.